This TCR beta chain emerged from a study of blood T cells in healthy people across ages. The CDR3 is 12 amino acids. The germline CDR1 and CDR2 sequences are MNHNY and SVGAGI (reference sequence). Between the trimmed V and J ends, which lost 0 bases and 10 bases, there was a span of 9 bases. Study conclusions and caveats: Naive CD4+ cell counts and diversity both ran higher in long-lived than in aged donors.

Sample-barcoded 5' priming and a J-beta primer mix drove a second PCR of roughly 7 to 11 cycles. Each sample yielded at least 3 million CDR3-containing paired-end reads. TCRdb re-analysed the 5' RACE reads in MiXCR, keeping a single row per CDR3 protein. Altogether 800,000 to 950,000 distinct CDR3 sequences are present, roughly 40% being singletons, with the ten largest covering 13%. Concerning this clonotype: Antigen specificity is unknown.

The sequenced sample was blood. This receptor was identified in a man younger than 30 in good health. V usage is TRBV6-6 and J usage is TRBJ1-1; the D is unclear. The CDR3 protein is CASSYSISLAFF. The DNA for the CDR3 is TGTGCCAGCAGTTACTCTATTTCGTTAGCTTTCTTT.